Shown below are 15 T cell receptor beta chains from a single sample sequenced in a study of Graves' ophthalmopathy and Graves' hyperthyroidism. Amplifying from RNA transcripts, the study obtained TCR beta CDR3 regions. HTBI primers were used in a first-round RT-PCR, which preceded a second-round multiplex PCR. TCRdb itself ran the multiplex PCR reads through MiXCR, one entry per CDR3 protein. The sample records hundreds of thousands of distinct CDR3 sequences, roughly 41% being singletons. Input material: peripheral blood. All receptors derive from an adult man with Graves' ophthalmopathy.

V is TRBV3-1 and J is TRBJ1-1, with TRBD1 as a possible D gene (5 bases). Looked up from germline, CDR1 is LGHDT and CDR2 is YNNKEL (reference sequence). The length of the CDR3 is 14 residues. V was pared by 3 bases and J by 8 bases, with 16 bases between. CDR3 nucleotide sequence: TGTGCCAGCAGCCACCTTCGTCGAGACAGCGAAGCTTTCTTT. Its translation is CASSHLRRDSEAFF.

There are a few counts of this clonotype. The V and J genes are TRBV19 and TRBJ1-1; D ambiguous. Germline V gene data show CDR1 as LNHDA and CDR2 as SQIVND (reference sequence). This CDR3 contains 12 residues. The V end lost 11 bases, the J end lost 3 bases, and 13 bases lay between the germline ends. The CDR3 sequence is CAASSQDTEAFF. CDR3 DNA sequence: TGTGCCGCCAGTAGCCAGGACACTGAAGCTTTCTTT.

The sample holds many counts of this clonotype. This rearrangement joins TRBV7-9 to TRBJ2-5; D not certain. Germline values: CDR1 SEHNR, CDR2 FQNEAQ (reference sequence). V dropped 5 bases and J dropped 9 bases, with 13 bases sitting between them. The CDR3 has 12 amino acids. CDR3 protein: CASSPPKFSQYF. The CDR3 region has the DNA TGTGCCAGCAGCCCCCCTAAGTTTTCCCAGTACTTC.

The V gene is TRBV29-1, the J gene TRBJ1-1; 9 nucleotides line up with TRBD1. Germline V gene sequence: CDR1 SQVTM, CDR2 ANQGSEA. Germline trimming cut 7 bases from V and 5 bases from J; bases unmatched to any gene: 8. This CDR3 contains 13 residues. CDR3: CSAVRDRATEAFF. The CDR3 nucleotides are TGCAGCGCAGTAAGGGACAGGGCGACTGAAGCTTTCTTT.

This clonotype is a singleton in its sample. The V call is TRBV19, the J call TRBJ2-2, with 15 bases identical to TRBD2. Germline V CDR1 and CDR2: LNHDA, SQIVND (reference sequence). The CDR3 is 20 residues long. V lost 3 bases, J lost 4 bases, and 12 bases stayed unmatched. CDR3 nucleotides: TGTGCCAGTAGTATGAGTCCGGGACTAGCGGGAGGTGTCAGCACCGGGGAGCTGTTTTTT. Translated, it gives CASSMSPGLAGGVSTGELFF.

J is TRBJ2-7 and V is TRBV7-2; D possibly corresponds to TRBD2 (6 bases). Per germline, CDR1 SGHTA and CDR2 FQGNSA. CDR3 length equals 13 residues. V was clipped by 5 bases and J by 3 bases, with 11 bases between them. The CDR3 spells CASSSGPFYEQYF. CDR3 nucleotide sequence: TGTGCCAGCAGCAGCGGGCCTTTCTACGAGCAGTACTTC.

This chain links TRBV4-3 with TRBJ2-5; no clear D gene. Germline values: CDR1 LGHNA, CDR2 YSLEER. The CDR3 is 16 amino acids. V was trimmed by 0 bases and J by 2 bases, leaving 13 bases between them. The CDR3 DNA reads TGCGCCAGCAGCCAAGATCTTCGGAGACATCAAGAGACCCAGTACTTC. This gives the protein CASSQDLRRHQETQYF.

The sample holds a few counts of this clonotype. The genes are TRBV7-9 and TRBJ2-7; 7 bases fit TRBD1. Looked up from germline, CDR1 is SEHNR and CDR2 is FQNEAQ (reference sequence). The CDR3 spans 15 residues. V was pared by 5 bases and J by 0 bases, with 7 bases of the junction left unmatched. CDR3 sequence: CASSQYRDSSYEQYF. The DNA for the CDR3 is TGTGCCAGCAGCCAGTACCGGGACAGCTCCTACGAGCAGTACTTC.

This clonotype was seen only a few times. This chain links TRBV20-1 with TRBJ2-7; D is possibly TRBD2 (6 bases). The V end lost 3 bases, the J end lost 4 bases, and 19 bases lay between the germline ends. Germline V gene data show CDR1 as DFQATT and CDR2 as SNEGSKA (reference sequence). The CDR3 covers 15 residues. The CDR3 loop reads CSASDRSLGGYEQYF. In nucleotides, the CDR3 is TGCAGTGCTAGTGATCGCTCCTTAGGAGGGTACGAGCAGTACTTC.

This clonotype was seen a single time. Given a much more abundant clone one base away, this may be a read error. The genes are TRBV2 and TRBJ2-7; D gene uncertain. The length of the CDR3 is 12 residues. The V gene's germline CDR1 is SNHLY and CDR2 FYNNEI. CDR3 protein: CASSGYPYEQHF. CDR3 in DNA: TGTGCCAGCAGTGGATACCCCTACGAGCAGCACTTC.

Remarks on this clonotype: Possible read error: a much larger clone is one base away. J is TRBJ1-2 and V is TRBV20-1, with a tentative D call TRBD1 (6 bases). V was pared by 4 bases and J by 7 bases, with 16 bases between. CDR3 length: 13 amino acids. CDR1 DFQATT and CDR2 SNEGSKA come from the germline V gene (reference sequence). This CDR3 is CSATEGGGAGYTF. CDR3 DNA: TGCAGTGCTACTGAGGGGGGCGGGGCTGGCTACACCTTC.

The genes are TRBV12-5 and TRBJ1-2; 7 bases fit TRBD1. The CDR3 contains 17 residues. CDR1 is LGHNT and CDR2 is FRNRAP in the germline V gene. V lost 0 bases to trimming and J lost 4 bases; unmatched junction nucleotides: 11. CDR3 protein: CASGLVVDTRDSYGYTF. The CDR3 bases are TGTGCTAGTGGTTTGGTTGTAGATACCCGGGACAGCTATGGCTACACCTTC.

The chain uses TRBV24-1 and TRBJ2-5; 7 bases are a match to TRBD1. Germline V gene sequence: CDR1 KGHDR, CDR2 SFDVKD. J was trimmed by 5 bases and V by 3 bases; bases with no gene match: 5. CDR3 length equals 14 residues. This CDR3 reads CATSDMTGKETQYF. The CDR3 bases are TGTGCCACCAGTGATATGACAGGGAAGGAGACCCAGTACTTC.

This clonotype was seen a few times. The V and J genes are TRBV5-1 and TRBJ1-1, with D unclear. This CDR3 has 13 amino acids. Trimming stripped 0 bases from V and 5 bases from J, with 8 bases between. Germline V lookup: CDR1 SGHRS, CDR2 YFSETQ. CDR3 DNA: TGCGCCAGCAGCTTGGCCACCAGGACTGAAGCTTTCTTT. Amino acids: CASSLATRTEAFF.

This clonotype was recorded a few times. The chain employs TRBV15 and TRBJ1-1; no clear D gene. This CDR3 spans 13 amino acids. Germline lookup yields CDR1 LNHNV and CDR2 YYDKDF (reference sequence). The ends were cut back, 5 bases at V and 7 bases at J, with 14 bases in the middle. The CDR3 DNA sequence: TGTGCCACCAGCTGGTCCGCAACTAATGAAGCTTTCTTT. Translating it yields CATSWSATNEAFF.